A single sample gave rise to the 21 T cell receptor beta chains below, sequenced in a study of cytomegalovirus exposure and HLA in healthy donors. Assay used: immunoSEQ multiplex PCR; TCRdb lists only in-frame clones, some missing. Of hundreds of thousands of clones listed, more than 75% were seen once; the top ten hold 2% to 3%. Sequencing was done on a sample of PBMCs. Receptors were obtained from a man younger than 35 in good health and CMV-seronegative.

In its sample, this clone was seen a few times. The rearrangement links TRBV9 to TRBJ2-7; maybe TRBD2 (6 bases). The V end was cut by 0 bases, the J end by 5 bases, with 6 bases between. The CDR3 runs to 12 residues. Germline-derived CDR1 and CDR2 are SGDLS and YYNGEE. CDR3 sequence: CASSVGGDEQYF. The CDR3 region has the DNA TGTGCCAGCAGCGTAGGGGGGGACGAGCAGTACTTC.

The chain couples TRBV2 to TRBJ2-3; 10 bases are shared with TRBD1. With 4 bases clipped from V and 4 bases from J, the junction kept 5 bases outside the gene matches. Per germline, CDR1 SNHLY and CDR2 FYNNEI. There are 15 residues in the CDR3. The CDR3 loop is CASSAGTGAPDTQYF. CDR3 in DNA: TGTGCCAGCAGTGCCGGGACAGGGGCTCCAGATACGCAGTATTTT.

For the CDR3, the DNA is TGCAGTGCGAGCCCGGGGGACGGCTACACCTTC. Its translation is CSASPGDGYTF. J is TRBJ1-2 and V is TRBV20-1, with a tentative D call TRBD1 (5 bases). The CDR3 loop spans 11 amino acids. Trimming shortened V by 6 bases and J by 8 bases, and 13 bases separated the two germline ends. The germline gives CDR1 DFQATT, CDR2 SNEGSKA (reference sequence).

This chain uses TRBV5-4 with TRBJ1-6, with TRBD1 identical over 9 bases. CDR1 is SGHNT, CDR2 YYREEE, per germline (reference sequence). The length of the CDR3 is 16 residues. V lost 4 bases, J lost 7 bases, and 9 bases stayed unmatched. CDR3 region: CASSKPTGGENSPLHF. The CDR3 DNA follows: TGTGCCAGCAGCAAACCCACAGGGGGCGAGAATTCACCCCTCCACTTT.

The rearrangement links TRBV5-4 to TRBJ2-2; no reliable D call. Germline CDR1 reads SGHNT; CDR2 reads YYREEE (reference sequence). V was clipped by 0 bases and J by 0 bases, with 3 bases between them. The CDR3 totals 14 residues. DNA of the CDR3: TGTGCCAGCAGCTTGGTTACGAACACCGGGGAGCTGTTTTTT. Translating gives CASSLVTNTGELFF.

This clone is a singleton in its sample. This sequence joins TRBV7-8 and TRBJ2-1, with 9 positions matching TRBD1. Germline V lookup: CDR1 SGHVS, CDR2 FQNEAQ. Germline trimming cut 10 bases from V and 9 bases from J; bases unmatched to any gene: 10. The CDR3 is 13 amino acids. CDR3 residues: CANPGQGSGEQFF. The CDR3 DNA sequence: TGTGCCAACCCGGGACAGGGTAGTGGTGAGCAGTTCTTC.

The V gene is TRBV7-2, the J gene TRBJ2-1, with TRBD1 as a possible D gene (5 bases). Trimming stripped 2 bases from V and 4 bases from J, with 9 bases between. CDR1 and CDR2 (germline): SGHTA, FQGNSA. This CDR3 contains 14 residues. This chain's CDR3 is CASSLISGYNEQFF. For the CDR3, the DNA is TGTGCCAGCAGCTTAATCTCAGGGTACAATGAGCAGTTCTTC.

This clone showed up just a few times. The chain joins TRBV4-1 to TRBJ1-2; 7 positions agree with TRBD1. J lost 7 bases, V lost 0 bases, and 5 bases had no gene match. There are 14 residues in the CDR3. The germline CDR1 and CDR2 sequences are MGHRA and YSYEKL. The CDR3 spells CASSQDQGDSGYTF. The CDR3 DNA follows: TGCGCCAGCAGCCAAGATCAAGGGGACAGTGGCTACACCTTC.

This clone was observed a few times. V usage is TRBV7-9 and J usage is TRBJ2-2; TRBD1 matches at 7 bases. Trimming took 2 bases from V and 5 from J; bases not matched to a gene: 2. The CDR3 extends over 14 amino acids. Germline V gene lookup returns CDR1 SEHNR and CDR2 FQNEAQ (reference sequence). CDR3 loop: CASSLRQGTGELFF. DNA for the CDR3: TGTGCCAGCAGCTTAAGACAGGGTACCGGGGAGCTGTTTTTT.

This chain uses TRBV9 with TRBJ2-1, with 11 nucleotides matching TRBD2. Looked up from germline, CDR1 is SGDLS and CDR2 is YYNGEE. Germline trimming cut 2 bases from V and 8 bases from J; bases unmatched to any gene: 9. This CDR3 region has 16 residues. CDR3 bases: TGTGCCAGCAGCGTGACCAGGACACTAGCGGGGGATGAGCAGTTCTTC. Amino acids: CASSVTRTLAGDEQFF.

This clone was recorded once. J is TRBJ1-3 and V is TRBV19, with D tentatively TRBD1 (6 bases). Germline V gene data show CDR1 as LNHDA and CDR2 as SQIVND (reference sequence). CDR3 length: 15 amino acids. Trimming pared 10 bases from V and 2 bases from J, leaving 18 bases between. The CDR3 bases are TGTGCCACCACTCAGGGGAACTATGCTGGAAACACCATATATTTT. Amino acid sequence: CATTQGNYAGNTIYF.

This clone was detected only once. This chain connects TRBV12-5 to TRBJ2-5; 7 positions agree with TRBD2. The V gene's germline CDR1 is LGHNT and CDR2 FRNRAP. V shed 4 bases, J shed 7 bases, and the junction held 0 bases outside the gene matches. CDR3 length: 11 amino acids. The CDR3 reads CASGWGGTQYF. The CDR3 DNA sequence: TGTGCTAGTGGTTGGGGGGGGACCCAGTACTTC.

Of note for this clone: Compared with germline, one end of the junction differs, possibly owing to a read error. The DNA of the CDR3 is TGTGCTAGCAGCCCTTTACCCCACGGTAGCACTGAAGCTTTCTTT. It yields the protein CASSPLPHGSTEAFF. The V and J genes are TRBV7-7 and TRBJ1-1, with D unresolved. The CDR3 sequence is 15 residues long. Germline V lookup: CDR1 SSHAT, CDR2 FNYEAQ (reference sequence).

The chain combines TRBV4-1 with TRBJ2-7; the match to TRBD2 covers 15 bases. The germline V gene has CDR1 MGHRA and CDR2 YSYEKL. This CDR3 comprises 18 residues. Losses at the gene ends were 4 bases for V and 1 base for J; bases not matched to a gene: 8. The CDR3 DNA follows: TGCGCCAGCAGCCTACGGACTAGCGGGAGGGACATATCCTACGAGCAGTACTTC. Protein: CASSLRTSGRDISYEQYF.

This clone was found a few times. This rearrangement joins TRBV18 to TRBJ2-7; 8 nucleotides agree with TRBD1. Germline V gene data show CDR1 as KGHSH and CDR2 as LQKENI. The CDR3 totals 14 residues. Unmatched junction bases numbered 6, after V lost 6 bases and J lost 2 bases. CDR3 in amino acids: CASSYGTGTYEQYF. CDR3 DNA: TGTGCCAGCTCGTACGGGACAGGCACCTACGAGCAGTACTTC.

The chain couples TRBV18 to TRBJ2-3, with 7 bases identical to TRBD1. Germline V lookup: CDR1 KGHSH, CDR2 LQKENI. This CDR3 spans 14 amino acids. V lost 4 bases to trimming and J lost 7 bases; unmatched junction nucleotides: 8. Here the CDR3 reads CASSLGTELNTQYF. DNA for the CDR3: TGTGCCAGCTCACTCGGGACAGAACTAAATACGCAGTATTTT.

The J gene is TRBJ1-6, the V gene TRBV9; TRBD1 matches at 12 bases. The CDR3 runs 13 residues. V gave up 7 bases and J gave up 9 bases; unmatched junction bases: 2. In germline, CDR1 is SGDLS, CDR2 YYNGEE. This CDR3 is CASGTGGSSPLHF. The CDR3 DNA reads as TGTGCCAGCGGGACAGGGGGCAGTTCACCCCTCCACTTT. The full variable domain, in which reference TRBV9 and TRBJ1-6 provide the parts outside the CDR3, is DSGVTQTPKHLITATGQRVTLRCSPRSGDLSVYWYQQSLDQGLQFLIQYYNGEERAKGNILERFSAQQFPDLHSELNLSSLELGDSALYFCASGTGGSSPLHFGNGTRLTVT.

The V and J genes are TRBV5-1 and TRBJ1-1, with D tentatively TRBD1 (5 bases). Trimming took off 0 bases at V and 8 bases at J, with 11 bases between the two ends. The CDR3 spans 13 residues. Germline assignment: CDR1 SGHRS and CDR2 YFSETQ. CDR3 residues: CASSLASQVEAFF. The CDR3 DNA reads TGCGCCAGCAGCTTGGCCTCACAGGTGGAAGCTTTCTTT. The full variable domain, with the rest looked up from reference TRBV5-1 and TRBJ1-1, is KAGVTQTPRYLIKTRGQQVTLSCSPISGHRSVSWYQQTPGQGLQFLFEYFSETQRNKGNFPGRFSGRQFSNSRSEMNVSTLELGDSALYLCASSLASQVEAFFGQGTRLTVV.

The chain joins TRBV19 to TRBJ2-3; 9 bases are a match to TRBD2. The CDR3 covers 15 residues. CDR1 is LNHDA, CDR2 SQIVND, per germline (reference sequence). After removal of 8 bases from V and 2 bases from J, the junction contained 8 bases not matched to a gene. CDR3 region: CASASSGVYTDTQYF. Written as DNA, the CDR3 is TGTGCCAGTGCTTCTAGCGGGGTATACACAGATACGCAGTATTTT.

This chain links TRBV2 with TRBJ1-1; 8 bases agree with TRBD1. J lost 6 bases, V lost 5 bases, and 8 bases had no gene match. Germline V gene data show CDR1 as SNHLY and CDR2 as FYNNEI. CDR3 length equals 14 residues. CDR3 region: CASSRPRTGPEAFF. The CDR3, as DNA: TGTGCCAGCAGTCGACCCCGGACAGGGCCTGAAGCTTTCTTT.

V is TRBV7-9 and J is TRBJ2-1, with 12 nucleotides matching TRBD2. Per germline, CDR1 SEHNR and CDR2 FQNEAQ (reference sequence). Losses at the gene ends were 5 bases for V and 7 bases for J; bases not matched to a gene: 6. The CDR3 is 15 amino acids. CDR3 bases: TGTGCCAGCAGCCTAAGACTAGCGGGGGATAATGAGCAGTTCTTC. It codes for CASSLRLAGDNEQFF.